This T cell receptor beta chain is drawn from a study of graft-versus-host responses after intestinal transplantation. Study-wide context: Among the recipients, transplants were multivisceral, liver-intestinal, or isolated intestinal. Whole-study findings and limits: The study associated peak circulating GvH clone levels with early post-transplant HvG declines. Some patients had graft-donor T cell macrochimerism, and their allografts showed high graft-versus-host to host-versus-graft clonal ratios.

Measured with immunoSEQ multiplex PCR; TCRdb has only the in-frame clones, and not every one. The sample records about 94,000 clones, about 91% being singletons. A single count supports this clone. Its antigen is unknown. The length of the CDR3 is 14 residues. The germline CDR1 and CDR2 sequences are SGHTS and YDEGEE. The V segment lost 4 bases and the J segment 4 bases; nucleotides outside the gene matches: 4. The sequencing here drew on unstimulated CD8+ T cells sorted from spleen or lymph node cells, taken before intestinal transplant. V usage is TRBV5-8 and J usage is TRBJ2-1, with 8 bases fitting TRBD1. This receptor was obtained from a human donor who received an intestinal transplant. CDR3 sequence (DNA): TGTGCCAGCAGCACGGACAGGGTATACAATGAGCAGTTCTTC. Protein sequence: CASSTDRVYNEQFF.